The entry below describes one T cell receptor beta chain. This clonotype occurred a few times. The antigen it recognizes is unknown. No base-level quality is on record; no much larger clone is a single base apart. Instrument on record: Illumina NovaSeq 6000. TCR cDNA was synthesized by 5'RACE template switching, which introduced a universal primer site and unique molecular identifiers. Priming of cDNA synthesis was performed from both the TCR alpha and TCR beta constant segments. Library amplification used two PCR steps, and the second PCR step added sample barcodes and sequencing adapters. Sequencing of libraries was performed on Illumina HiSeq 2500 (2x100 bp) or NovaSeq (2x150 bp). Under the source paper's analysis protocol: MIGEC was used to demultiplex reads and collapse the reads into UMI consensus sequences, and MiXCR was used for V(D)J alignment. Vaccine-responding clonotypes were defined with edgeR using replicate PBMC samples, requiring FDR below 0.01 and a log2 fold change above 5 up to day 15. Each bulk clonotype received a CD4 or CD8 identity based on whether the sequenced CD4 or CD8 repertoire contained that clonotype at higher abundance. TCRdb trimmed the raw reads at Q25, called clones with MiXCR and kept productive beta chains. Each entry merges the rows of one CDR3 protein and shows their most common DNA and genes. The V and J calls come from TCRdb's annotation, not from the publication. The sample includes about 430,000 distinct CDR3 sequences, with around 20% observed a single time. The top ten hold about 18% of the sample.

The sample originates from a study of T cells after yellow fever vaccination (dated by TCRdb to the late 2010s). Regarding the complete study: The SMART-Seq v4 Ultra Low Input RNA kit was used to prepare libraries from fractions with low cell numbers. Bulk TCR alpha and beta repertoires were sequenced longitudinally to track T-cell clones before and after primary and booster YFV17D yellow fever vaccination. Two healthy male donors made up the cohort, one aged 18 to 29 years and the other aged 30 to 40 years. Bulk PBMC replicates and cell subsets were isolated from blood drawn at multiple timepoints before and after both primary and secondary immunization. Findings and caveats that apply to the study as a whole: A small fraction of clonotypes appeared in both the CD4 and CD8 compartments, likely as a result of convergent recombination. Computational filtering was needed because FACS-sorted repertoires could contain abundant contaminating clonotypes from the bulk population. Most clones expanded after primary vaccination were re-detected after the booster (96% of CD4 and roughly 87% of CD8), suggesting broad memory maintenance. Because the study included only a couple of donors, the extent to which the findings can be generalized is limited. Compared with the primary T-cell response, the secondary T-cell response was weaker but faster, peaking on day 5 rather than day 15.

Per the publication, the treatment or condition label means: live attenuated yellow fever vaccine strain. At each blood-draw timepoint, two biological replicates of bulk PBMCs were obtained. PBMCs were isolated from peripheral blood using a standard Ficoll-Paque protocol. TriZol was used to extract RNA from bulk PBMCs, CD4 and CD8 fractions, and dextramer-positive and dextramer-negative fractions. Source: PBMCs, taken before the yellow fever booster vaccination. The TCR comes from a man between 18 and 29 years old who received the YFV17D yellow fever vaccine.

The CDR3 reads CASSDILNYGYTF. DNA sequence: TGCGCCAGCAGTGACATCTTGAACTATGGCTACACCTTC. The rearrangement combines TRBV10-2 with TRBJ1-2, with the D gene not clear enough to name. The trim is 3 bases for V and 2 bases for J, with a gap of 7 bases between the germline ends. CDR3 length: 13 amino acids, cysteine to phenylalanine. The CDR3 DNA has 39 bases and is translated from base 1. CDR1 and CDR2 were assigned from the germline V gene as WSHSY and SAAADI.